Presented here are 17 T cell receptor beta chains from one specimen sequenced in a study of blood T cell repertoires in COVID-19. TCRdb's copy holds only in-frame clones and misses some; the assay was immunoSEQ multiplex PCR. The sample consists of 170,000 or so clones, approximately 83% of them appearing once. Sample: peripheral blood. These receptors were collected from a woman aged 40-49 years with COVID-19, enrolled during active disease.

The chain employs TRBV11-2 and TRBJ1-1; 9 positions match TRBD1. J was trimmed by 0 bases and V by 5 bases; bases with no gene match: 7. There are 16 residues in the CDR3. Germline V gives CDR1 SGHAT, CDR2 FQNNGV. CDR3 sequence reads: CASSPRQGVLNTEAFF. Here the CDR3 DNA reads TGTGCCAGCAGCCCCCGACAGGGGGTGCTGAACACTGAAGCTTTCTTT.

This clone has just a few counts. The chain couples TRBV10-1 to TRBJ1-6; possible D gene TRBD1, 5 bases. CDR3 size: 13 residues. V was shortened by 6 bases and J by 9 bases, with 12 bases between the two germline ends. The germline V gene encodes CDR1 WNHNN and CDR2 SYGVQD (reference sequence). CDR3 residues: CASSRQPTSPLHF. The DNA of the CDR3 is TGCGCCAGCAGCCGACAGCCTACTTCACCCCTCCACTTT.

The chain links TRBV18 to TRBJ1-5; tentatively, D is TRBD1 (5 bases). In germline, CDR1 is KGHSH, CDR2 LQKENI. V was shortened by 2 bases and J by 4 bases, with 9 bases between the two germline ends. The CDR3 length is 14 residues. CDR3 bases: TGTGCCAGCTCACCAGGGGCAGCAAATCAGCCCCAGCATTTT. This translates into CASSPGAANQPQHF.

CDR3 residues: CASSRKGAVNEQFF. The CDR3 nucleotides read TGTGCCAGCAGCCGGAAAGGGGCGGTCAATGAGCAGTTCTTC. The genes are TRBV3-1 (or the pseudogene TRBV3-2) and TRBJ2-1; tentatively, D is TRBD1 (5 bases). CDR1 is LGHDT, CDR2 YNNKEL, per germline (reference sequence). The V end was cut by 4 bases, the J end by 6 bases, with 13 bases between. The CDR3 runs to 14 residues.

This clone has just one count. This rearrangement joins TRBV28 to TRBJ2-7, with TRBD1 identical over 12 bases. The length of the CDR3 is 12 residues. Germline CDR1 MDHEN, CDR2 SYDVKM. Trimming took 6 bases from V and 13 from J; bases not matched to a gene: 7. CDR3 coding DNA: TGTGCCAGCAGGACCGGGACAGGGGGCCCTTACTTC. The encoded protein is CASRTGTGGPYF.

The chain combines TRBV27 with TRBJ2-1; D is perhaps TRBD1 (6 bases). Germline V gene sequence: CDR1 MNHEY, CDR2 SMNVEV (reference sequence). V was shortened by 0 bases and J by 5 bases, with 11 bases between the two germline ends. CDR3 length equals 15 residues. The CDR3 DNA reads TGTGCCAGCAGTTTATCGGGGGCATGGGACAATGAGCAGTTCTTC. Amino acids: CASSLSGAWDNEQFF.

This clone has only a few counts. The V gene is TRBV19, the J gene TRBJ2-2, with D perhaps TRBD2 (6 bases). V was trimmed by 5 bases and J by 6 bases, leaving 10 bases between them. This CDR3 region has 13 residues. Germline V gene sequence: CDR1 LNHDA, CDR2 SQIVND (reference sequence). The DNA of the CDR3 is TGTGCCAGTAGTTTCGGGGGATCCGGGGAGCTGTTTTTT. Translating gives CASSFGGSGELFF.

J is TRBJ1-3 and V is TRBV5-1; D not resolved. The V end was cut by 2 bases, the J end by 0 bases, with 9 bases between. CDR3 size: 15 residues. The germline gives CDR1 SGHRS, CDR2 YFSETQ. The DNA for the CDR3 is TGCGCCAGCAGCTTTATCGCGGGCTCTGGAAACACCATATATTTT. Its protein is CASSFIAGSGNTIYF. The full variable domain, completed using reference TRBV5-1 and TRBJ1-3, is KAGVTQTPRYLIKTRGQQVTLSCSPISGHRSVSWYQQTPGQGLQFLFEYFSETQRNKGNFPGRFSGRQFSNSRSEMNVSTLELGDSALYLCASSFIAGSGNTIYFGEGSWLTVV.

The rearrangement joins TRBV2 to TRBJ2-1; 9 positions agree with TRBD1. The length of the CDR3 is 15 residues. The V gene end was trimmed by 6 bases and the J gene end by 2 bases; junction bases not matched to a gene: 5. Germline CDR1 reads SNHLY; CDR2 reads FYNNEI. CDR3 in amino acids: CASRGDRAPYNEQFF. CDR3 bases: TGTGCCAGCAGAGGGGACAGGGCGCCCTACAATGAGCAGTTCTTC.

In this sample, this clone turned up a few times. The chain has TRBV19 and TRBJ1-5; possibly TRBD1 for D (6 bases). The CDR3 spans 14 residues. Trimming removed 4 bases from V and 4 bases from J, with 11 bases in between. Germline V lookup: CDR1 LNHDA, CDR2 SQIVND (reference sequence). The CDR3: CASSTQGSNQPQHF. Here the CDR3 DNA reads TGTGCCAGTAGTACACAGGGTTCTAATCAGCCCCAGCATTTT. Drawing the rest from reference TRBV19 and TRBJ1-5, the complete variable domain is DGGITQSPKYLFRKEGQNVTLSCEQNLNHDAMYWYRQDPGQGLRLIYYSQIVNDFQKGDIAEGYSVSREKKESFPLTVTSAQKNPTAFYLCASSTQGSNQPQHFGDGTRLSIL.

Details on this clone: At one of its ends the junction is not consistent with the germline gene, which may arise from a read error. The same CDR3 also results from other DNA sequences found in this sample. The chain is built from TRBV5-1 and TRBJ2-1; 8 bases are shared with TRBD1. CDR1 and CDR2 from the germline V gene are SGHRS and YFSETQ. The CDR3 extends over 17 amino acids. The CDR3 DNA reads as TGTGCCAGCAGCTCCGGATACACTCTTGACAGGGGTAGCGGGCAGTTCTTC. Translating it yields CASSSGYTLDRGSGQFF.

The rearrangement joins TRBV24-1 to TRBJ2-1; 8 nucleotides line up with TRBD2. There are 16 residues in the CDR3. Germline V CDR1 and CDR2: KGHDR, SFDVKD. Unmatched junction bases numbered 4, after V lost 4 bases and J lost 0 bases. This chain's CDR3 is CATSESGTSSYNEQFF. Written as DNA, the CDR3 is TGTGCCACCAGTGAATCCGGGACTAGCTCCTACAATGAGCAGTTCTTC.

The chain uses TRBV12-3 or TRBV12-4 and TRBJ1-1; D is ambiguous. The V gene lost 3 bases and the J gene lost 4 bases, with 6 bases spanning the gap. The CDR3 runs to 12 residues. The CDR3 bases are TGTGCCAGCAGTTTTATGAGCACTGAAGCTTTCTTT. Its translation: CASSFMSTEAFF.

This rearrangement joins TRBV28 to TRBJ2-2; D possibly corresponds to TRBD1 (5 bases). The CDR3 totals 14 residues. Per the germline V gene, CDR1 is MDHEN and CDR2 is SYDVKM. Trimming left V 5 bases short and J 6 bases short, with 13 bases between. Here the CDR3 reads CASSKGVVAGELFF. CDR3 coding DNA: TGTGCCAGCAGTAAAGGGGTGGTGGCCGGGGAGCTGTTTTTT.

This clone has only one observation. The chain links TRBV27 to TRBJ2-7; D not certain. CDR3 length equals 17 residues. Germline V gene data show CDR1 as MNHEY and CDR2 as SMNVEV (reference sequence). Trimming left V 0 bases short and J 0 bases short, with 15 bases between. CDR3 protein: CASSLSVGAQLSYEQYF. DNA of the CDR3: TGTGCCAGCAGTTTATCAGTAGGAGCCCAGCTCTCCTACGAGCAGTACTTC.

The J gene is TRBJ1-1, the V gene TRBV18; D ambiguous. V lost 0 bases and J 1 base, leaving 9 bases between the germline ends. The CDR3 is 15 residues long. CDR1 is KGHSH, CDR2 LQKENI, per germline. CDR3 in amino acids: CASSPPGQKNTEAFF. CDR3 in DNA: TGTGCCAGCTCACCACCTGGCCAAAAGAACACTGAAGCTTTCTTT.

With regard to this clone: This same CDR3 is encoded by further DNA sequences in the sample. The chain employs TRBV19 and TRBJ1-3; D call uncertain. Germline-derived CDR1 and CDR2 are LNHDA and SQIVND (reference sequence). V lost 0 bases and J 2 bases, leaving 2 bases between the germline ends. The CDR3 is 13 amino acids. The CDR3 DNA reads TGTGCCAGTAGTATAGATACTGGAAACACCATATATTTT. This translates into CASSIDTGNTIYF.